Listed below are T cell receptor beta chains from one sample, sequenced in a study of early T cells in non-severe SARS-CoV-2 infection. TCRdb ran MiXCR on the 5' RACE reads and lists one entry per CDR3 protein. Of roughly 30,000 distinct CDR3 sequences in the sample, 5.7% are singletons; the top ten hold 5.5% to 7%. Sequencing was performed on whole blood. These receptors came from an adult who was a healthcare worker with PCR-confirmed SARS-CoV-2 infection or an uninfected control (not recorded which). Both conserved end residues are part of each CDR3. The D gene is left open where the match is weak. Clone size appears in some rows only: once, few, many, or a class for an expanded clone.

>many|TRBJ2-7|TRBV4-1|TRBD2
TGCGCCAGCAGCCAAGAAGGGACTAGCTATCAAGAGCAGTACTTC
CASSQEGTSYQEQYF
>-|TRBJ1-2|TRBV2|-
TGTGCCAGCAGTGAGGGAACGACAGTGAAAAAGCCTTCAAACTATGGCTACACCTTC
CASSEGTTVKKPSNYGYTF
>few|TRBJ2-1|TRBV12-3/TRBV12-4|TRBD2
TGTGCCACCACGGGGACTAGCCCAATCTTC
CATTGTSPIF
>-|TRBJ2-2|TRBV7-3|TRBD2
TGTGCCAGCAGTAGCGGGACCTTGGCCGGGGAGCTGTTTTTT
CASSSGTLAGELFF
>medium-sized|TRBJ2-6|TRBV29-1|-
TGCAGCGCGGCAGGGTTGGCCAACGTCCTGACTTTC
CSAAGLANVLTF
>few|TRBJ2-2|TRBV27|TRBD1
TGTGCCAGCAGATTAGGACAGGGAAACACCGGGGAGCTGTTTTTT
CASRLGQGNTGELFF
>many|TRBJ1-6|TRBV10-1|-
TGCGCCAGCAGTGAGGAGAGTTCCCAGACCCTCCACTTT
CASSEESSQTLHF
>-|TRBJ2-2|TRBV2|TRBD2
TGTGCCAGCAGTGGTCCTAGCGGACACACCGGGGAGCTGTTTTTT
CASSGPSGHTGELFF
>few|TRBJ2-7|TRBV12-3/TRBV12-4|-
TGTGCCAGCAGACCGGACTTGGCACTCGCCGAGCAGTACTTC
CASRPDLALAEQYF
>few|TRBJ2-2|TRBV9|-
TGTGCCAGCAGTACTAGTTCCTACACCGGGGAGCTGTTTTTT
CASSTSSYTGELFF
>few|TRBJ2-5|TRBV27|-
TGTGCCAGCGGGCTAGTACAGGGCTATCAAGAGACCCAGTACTTC
CASGLVQGYQETQYF
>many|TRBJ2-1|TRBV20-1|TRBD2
TGCAGTGCTACCGCCCCCGGGAGGGTGGCCTACAATGAGCAGTTCTTC
CSATAPGRVAYNEQFF
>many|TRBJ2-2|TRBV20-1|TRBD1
TGCAGTGCTATAGGACAGGGGGCTACCGGGGAGCTGTTTTTT
CSAIGQGATGELFF
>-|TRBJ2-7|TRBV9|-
TGTGCCAGCAGCGTAGGCGGGACGCCCCCCTACGAGCAGTACTTC
CASSVGGTPPYEQYF
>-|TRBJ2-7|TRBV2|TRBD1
TGTGCCAGCACTATATGGGACAGGGAATACGAGCAGTACTTC
CASTIWDREYEQYF
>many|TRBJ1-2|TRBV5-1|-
TGCGCCAGCAGCCTCGAGGGCCTAGCGGAAAACTATGGCTACACCTTC
CASSLEGLAENYGYTF
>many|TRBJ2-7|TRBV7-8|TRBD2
TGTGCCAGCAGCCCGTGGACTAGCGGGAGGAACGAGCAGTACTTC
CASSPWTSGRNEQYF
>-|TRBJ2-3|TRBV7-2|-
TGTGCCAGCAGCTTAATAGATACGCAGTATTTT
CASSLIDTQYF
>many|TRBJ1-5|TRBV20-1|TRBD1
TGCAGTGCTAGGGGGACAGGGCTGGATCAGCCCCAGCATTTT
CSARGTGLDQPQHF
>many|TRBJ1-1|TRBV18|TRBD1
TGTGCCAGCTCAGCTGGACAGGGGGACACTGAAGCTTTCTTT
CASSAGQGDTEAFF
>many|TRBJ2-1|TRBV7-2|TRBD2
TGTGCCAGCAGCTCTAGCGGGCATGAGCAGTTCTTC
CASSSSGHEQFF
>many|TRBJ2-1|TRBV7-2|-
TGTGCCAGCAGCTTAGTGGGCGCTACGAATGAGCAGTTCTTC
CASSLVGATNEQFF
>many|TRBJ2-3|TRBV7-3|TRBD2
TGTGCCAGCAGCTCCAGGACTAGCGGGGGCACAGATACGCAGTATTTT
CASSSRTSGGTDTQYF
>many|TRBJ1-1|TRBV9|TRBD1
TGTGCCAGCAGCGGAGGGACAGGGACTGAAGCTTTCTTT
CASSGGTGTEAFF
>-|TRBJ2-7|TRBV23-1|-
TGCGCCAGCAGTCCCCCGACAGAAGGGAACTACTACGAGCAGTACTTC
CASSPPTEGNYYEQYF
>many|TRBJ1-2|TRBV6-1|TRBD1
TGTGCCAGCAGGGGGACAGGGGTCAACTATGGCTACACCTTC
CASRGTGVNYGYTF
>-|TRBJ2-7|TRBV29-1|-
TGCAGCGTCAGAGGGGCCCCTAAAGGCGAGCAGTACTTC
CSVRGAPKGEQYF
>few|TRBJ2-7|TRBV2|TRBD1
TGTGCCAGCAACCGAGGACAGGGGGCAAACGAGCAGTACTTC
CASNRGQGANEQYF
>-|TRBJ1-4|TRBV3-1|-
TGTGCCAGCAGCCAATCTACTAATGAAAAACTGTTTTTT
CASSQSTNEKLFF
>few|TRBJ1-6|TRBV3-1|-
TGTGCCAGCAGCCGACAGACGAGTAATTCACCCCTCCACTTT
CASSRQTSNSPLHF
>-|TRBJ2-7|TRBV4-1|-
TGCGCCAGCAGCTCCCCTTTCCCGGGGCGAAAAACTTACGAGCAGTACTTC
CASSSPFPGRKTYEQYF
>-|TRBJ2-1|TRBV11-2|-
TGTGCCAGCAGCTTGTACCAGACCAATGAGCAGTTCTTC
CASSLYQTNEQFF
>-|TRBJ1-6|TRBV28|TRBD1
TGTGCCAGCAGGAGGGACAGAAGCTCCTATAATTCACCCCTCCACTTT
CASRRDRSSYNSPLHF
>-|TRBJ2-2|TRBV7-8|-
TGTGCCAGCAGCTTCGCTAAAAACACCGGGGAGCTGTTTTTT
CASSFAKNTGELFF
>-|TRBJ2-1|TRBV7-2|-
TGTGCCAGCAGCTTACAGTGGGCGGGTGTTAGAGGCGAGCAGTTCTTC
CASSLQWAGVRGEQFF
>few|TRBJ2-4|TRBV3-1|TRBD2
TGTGCCAGCAGCCACCTTAGCGGGAGACGAGCCAAAAACATTCAGTACTTC
CASSHLSGRRAKNIQYF
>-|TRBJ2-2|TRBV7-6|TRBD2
TGTGCCAGCAGCCAGCGGGAAGGCACCGGGGAGCTGTTTTTT
CASSQREGTGELFF
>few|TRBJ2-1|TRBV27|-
TGTGCCAGCAGTCCAAGCCGGGGCCTAAATGAGCAGTTCTTC
CASSPSRGLNEQFF
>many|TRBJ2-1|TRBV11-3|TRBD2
TGTGCCAGCAGCTTGGGGACTAGCGGAAACAATGAGCAGTTCTTC
CASSLGTSGNNEQFF
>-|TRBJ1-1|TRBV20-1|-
TGCAGTCACTCCGTCGCCACTGAAGCTTTCTTT
CSHSVATEAFF
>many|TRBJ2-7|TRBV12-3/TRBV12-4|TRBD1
TGTGCCAGCAGTCAGCCCGGGACAGGAATTGCGGACGAGCAGTACTTC
CASSQPGTGIADEQYF
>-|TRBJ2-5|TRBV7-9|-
TGTGCCAGCAGCTTAGCGGGCAGGGAGGAGGAGACCCAGTACTTC
CASSLAGREEETQYF
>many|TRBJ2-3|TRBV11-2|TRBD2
TGTGCCAGCAATAACGGGAGGGGCACAGATACGCAGTATTTT
CASNNGRGTDTQYF
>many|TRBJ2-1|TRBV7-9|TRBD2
TGTGCCAGCAGCTTAACTAGCGGGGGTCCAATGAAGCAGTTCTTC
CASSLTSGGPMKQFF
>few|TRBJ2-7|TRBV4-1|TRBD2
TGCGCCAACAGCCAAGAAAGGACTAGCGGGAGTAATTTCGAGCAGTACTTC
CANSQERTSGSNFEQYF
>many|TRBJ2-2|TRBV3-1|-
TGTGCCAGCAGTCTGAACACCGGGGAGCTGTTTTTT
CASSLNTGELFF
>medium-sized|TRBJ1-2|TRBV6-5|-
TGTGCCAGCAGTTACTCGACAGCTAACTATGGCTACACCTTC
CASSYSTANYGYTF
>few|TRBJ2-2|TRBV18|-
TGTGCCAGCTCACCACCGGCCGGGGAGCTGTTTTTT
CASSPPAGELFF
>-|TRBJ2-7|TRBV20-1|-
TGCAGTGCCGAAGGGGGACTTACCTACGAGCAGTACTTC
CSAEGGLTYEQYF